The clone carrying this T cell receptor (beta chain) was seen many times. Its matching antigen is unknown. Germline V gene lookup returns CDR1 LGHDT and CDR2 YNNKEL (reference sequence). CDR3 length equals 15 residues. Trimming left V 3 bases short and J 1 base short, with 10 bases between. The data were taken from a study of T cells in Graves' hyperthyroidism and ophthalmopathy. Study-level points and caveats: Most thyroid clonotypes expanded above 0.001 appeared in blood too.

From RNA transcripts, TCR beta CDR3 regions were amplified. Initially, a first-round RT-PCR of the TCR CDR3 employed the HTBI primer set. One entry per CDR3 protein results from TCRdb running MiXCR on the multiplex PCR reads. Of about 290,000 distinct CDR3 sequences in the sample, approximately 14% are singletons; the top ten hold around 8%. Graves' hyperthyroidism showing no ophthalmopathy progression within 18 months was considered stable. Every diagnosis used clinical symptoms, serum thyroxine and TRAb, thyroid ultrasound and orbital computed tomography. The sample was blood. The sequence was obtained from a woman aged 40 to 55 with Graves' hyperthyroidism. The chain has TRBV3-1 and TRBJ2-1; no reliable D call. The chain's CDR3 is CASSQTARSYNEQFF. DNA of the CDR3: TGTGCCAGCAGCCAGACTGCCCGATCCTACAATGAGCAGTTCTTC.